This TCR beta chain was documented in a study of chemoradiotherapy in HPV16-positive cancers. Notes on the study in general: In HPV16-positive patients, HPV-responsive T-cell expansion tracked better recurrence-free survival. HPV-specific T cells were functionally defined from only a couple of HPV16-positive patients.

Note on this clone: The antigen is undetermined.

Repertoires were generated with immunoSEQ multiplex PCR, while TCRdb's copy carries only in-frame clones and drops some. The data hold about 32,000 clones, with roughly 88% observed a single time. The CDR3 is made up of 14 amino acids. The V gene's germline CDR1 is MNHNS and CDR2 SASEGT. V was shortened by 0 bases and J by 6 bases, with 11 bases between the two germline ends. This sequence originates from a human donor with HPV-associated anogenital cancer. The chain recombines TRBV6-1 with TRBJ2-5, with D perhaps matching TRBD2 (5 bases). The source was blood, collected from a patient who underwent chemoradiotherapy. CDR3 nucleotides: TGTGCCAGCAGTGAAGCGATCCTAGCACAGACCCAGTACTTC. Its translation is CASSEAILAQTQYF.